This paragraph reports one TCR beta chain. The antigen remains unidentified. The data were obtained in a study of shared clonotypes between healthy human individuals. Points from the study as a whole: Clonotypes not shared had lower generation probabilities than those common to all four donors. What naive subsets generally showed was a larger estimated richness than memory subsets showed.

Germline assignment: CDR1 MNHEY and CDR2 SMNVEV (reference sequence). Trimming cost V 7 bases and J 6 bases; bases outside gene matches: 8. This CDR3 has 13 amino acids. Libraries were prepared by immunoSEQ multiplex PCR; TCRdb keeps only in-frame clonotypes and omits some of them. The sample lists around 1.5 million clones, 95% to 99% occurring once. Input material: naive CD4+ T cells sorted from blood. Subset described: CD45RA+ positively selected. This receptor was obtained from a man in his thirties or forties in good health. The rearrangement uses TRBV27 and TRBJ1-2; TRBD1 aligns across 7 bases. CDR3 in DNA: TGTGCCAGCACGTCTCAGGGGGTAAATGGCTACACCTTC. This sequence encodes CASTSQGVNGYTF.